The 25 T cell receptor beta chains in this list originate from one sample, sequenced in a study of blood T cell repertoires in COVID-19. Measured with immunoSEQ multiplex PCR; TCRdb has only the in-frame clones, and not every one. Here the sample spans under 25,000 clones, 73% being singletons. The sequenced sample was peripheral blood. Every receptor here comes from a human donor in a cohort sampled during active or convalescent COVID-19.

The chain uses TRBV5-5 and TRBJ1-2; D is unclear. V lost 3 bases to trimming and J lost 4 bases, with 10 bases between them. Germline loops: CDR1 SGHKS, CDR2 YYEKEE (reference sequence). The CDR3 runs to 13 residues. The CDR3 bases are TGTGCCAGCAGCTCCGCCCAGTTCTATGGCTACACCTTC. Translation gives CASSSAQFYGYTF. The variable domain in full, completed from reference TRBV5-5 and TRBJ1-2, reads DAGVTQSPTHLIKTRGQQVTLRCSPISGHKSVSWYQQVLGQGPQFIFQYYEKEERGRGNFPDRFSARQFPNYSSELNVNALLLGDSALYLCASSSAQFYGYTFGSGTRLTVV.

J is TRBJ2-7 and V is TRBV4-2; 8 bases match TRBD1. CDR1 LGHNA and CDR2 YNFKEQ come from the germline V gene. V was clipped by 4 bases and J by 3 bases; unmatched bases: 8. The CDR3 consists of 15 residues. The CDR3 DNA sequence: TGTGCCAGCAGCCTCCTCCTCAGGGGGCGCTACGAGCAGTACGTC. Translated, it gives CASSLLLRGRYEQYV.

The chain has TRBV10-3 and TRBJ2-6; 7 nucleotides match TRBD1. Looked up from germline, CDR1 is ENHRY and CDR2 is SYGVKD. The CDR3 has 16 residues. V lost 10 bases and J lost 0; bases outside the gene matches: 9. CDR3 in DNA: TGTGCCAACGGGGACAGCGAACCCTCTGGGGCCAACGTCCTGACTTTC. Translated, it gives CANGDSEPSGANVLTF.

The chain links TRBV5-5 to TRBJ1-5; D not resolved. CDR1 and CDR2 from the germline V gene are SGHKS and YYEKEE (reference sequence). This CDR3 comprises 16 residues. Trimming pared 2 bases from V and 1 base from J, leaving 13 bases between. The CDR3 here is CASSFFSGLSNQPQHF. CDR3 in DNA: TGTGCCAGCAGCTTCTTTTCGGGATTAAGCAATCAGCCCCAGCATTTT.

The chain links TRBV20-1 to TRBJ2-2; 7 bases are a match to TRBD1. CDR1 and CDR2 from the germline V gene are DFQATT and SNEGSKA (reference sequence). Trimming removed 6 bases from V and 8 bases from J; junction bases left unmatched: 3. CDR3 length equals 11 residues. In nucleotides, the CDR3 is TGCAGTGCCACAGGGGTGGGGGAGCTGTTTTTT. This sequence encodes CSATGVGELFF.

V usage is TRBV15 and J usage is TRBJ1-4, with 12 nucleotides matching TRBD1. Germline assignment: CDR1 LNHNV and CDR2 YYDKDF (reference sequence). This CDR3 is 15 amino acids long. V was pared by 3 bases and J by 11 bases, with 7 bases of the junction left unmatched. This CDR3 reads CATSRAGTGGRKLFF. The CDR3 coding sequence is TGTGCCACCAGCAGGGCCGGGACAGGGGGCCGCAAACTGTTTTTT. Full variable domain (outside the CDR3, taken from reference TRBV15 and TRBJ1-4): DAMVIQNPRYQVTQFGKPVTLSCSQTLNHNVMYWYQQKSSQAPKLLFHYYDKDFNNEADTPDNFQSRRPNTSFCFLDIRSPGLGDTAMYLCATSRAGTGGRKLFFGSGTQLSVL.

The V call is TRBV29-1, the J call TRBJ2-2, with 9 bases identical to TRBD2. The junction had 7 bases not matched to a gene; V was cut back by 4 bases and J by 4 bases. The CDR3 is 15 residues long. Germline assignment: CDR1 SQVTM and CDR2 ANQGSEA. The CDR3 nucleotides are TGCAGCGTTGCCTGGCGGGGGGGCAGCACCGGGGAGCTGTTTTTT. This codes for CSVAWRGGSTGELFF.

The chain links TRBV7-9 to TRBJ1-5, with no clear D. The V end was cut by 5 bases, the J end by 10 bases, with 24 bases between. Germline V CDR1 and CDR2: SEHNR, FQNEAQ (reference sequence). The CDR3 length is 16 residues. The CDR3 DNA reads TGTGCCAGCAGCCCAAGTGGGTCGGCAGGCCCAATTCCCCAGCATTTT. Translation: CASSPSGSAGPIPQHF.

The chain uses TRBV5-1 and TRBJ1-2; 7 bases line up with TRBD1. Trimming removed 4 bases from V and 5 bases from J; junction bases left unmatched: 8. Germline assignment: CDR1 SGHRS and CDR2 YFSETQ. This CDR3 has 14 amino acids. Here the CDR3 DNA reads TGCGCCAGCAGCCTAGGGACAGTCACTTATGGCTACACCTTC. It translates to CASSLGTVTYGYTF.

This chain joins TRBV5-1 and TRBJ2-1, with TRBD1 identical over 9 bases. Germline V gene sequence: CDR1 SGHRS, CDR2 YFSETQ. This CDR3 contains 11 residues. With 4 bases clipped from V and 15 bases from J, the junction kept 5 bases outside the gene matches. CDR3 amino acids: CASSPGQGLFF. CDR3 nucleotide sequence: TGCGCCAGCAGCCCGGGACAGGGCCTGTTCTTC.

The CDR3 DNA is TGCGCCAGCAGCGGGGGCAACTCTGGAAACACCATATATTTT. It yields the protein CASSGGNSGNTIYF. The chain has TRBV5-1 and TRBJ1-3; D possibly corresponds to TRBD1 (6 bases). V was pared by 4 bases and J by 0 bases, with 8 bases between. CDR1 is SGHRS and CDR2 is YFSETQ in the germline V gene. The CDR3 runs 14 residues.

The CDR3, as DNA: TGTGCCAGCAGTTACGGACTAGCGGGGGGTCGGAGTGAGCAGTTCTTC. Its protein is CASSYGLAGGRSEQFF. The chain carries TRBV27 and TRBJ2-1; 14 nucleotides agree with TRBD2. This CDR3 contains 16 residues. Germline V gene lookup returns CDR1 MNHEY and CDR2 SMNVEV (reference sequence). The J segment lost 9 bases and the V segment lost 4 bases, leaving 8 bases of the junction unmatched.

J is TRBJ2-7 and V is TRBV29-1; the match to TRBD1 covers 7 bases. The length of the CDR3 is 20 residues. CDR1 is SQVTM, CDR2 ANQGSEA, per germline. V lost 7 bases, J lost 3 bases, and 30 bases stayed unmatched. CDR3: CSAGAEKRQGRDRPNYEQYF. In nucleotides, the CDR3 is TGCAGCGCCGGAGCCGAAAAAAGACAGGGCCGAGACCGACCTAACTACGAGCAGTACTTC.

The gene calls are TRBV6-5 and TRBJ1-2; D is unclear. Trimming pared 7 bases from V and 4 bases from J, leaving 16 bases between. CDR1 MNHEY and CDR2 SVGAGI come from the germline V gene. This CDR3 region has 14 residues. The DNA of the CDR3 is TGTGCCAGCACACTGGGAGGGCGGCCCTATGGCTACACCTTC. It codes for CASTLGGRPYGYTF.

The chain employs TRBV27 and TRBJ2-3; D call uncertain. The CDR3 loop spans 15 amino acids. V lost 0 bases and J lost 6, with 13 bases in between. Germline V gene sequence: CDR1 MNHEY, CDR2 SMNVEV (reference sequence). Here the CDR3 reads CASSLSPRRLDTQYF. The CDR3 DNA follows: TGTGCCAGCAGTTTATCCCCCCGCAGGTTGGATACGCAGTATTTT.

V and J are TRBV28 and TRBJ2-3; 9 nucleotides line up with TRBD2. Unmatched junction bases numbered 6, after V lost 5 bases and J lost 3 bases. Germline V gene sequence: CDR1 MDHEN, CDR2 SYDVKM. CDR3 length equals 15 residues. The CDR3 protein is CASSLRGGPTDTQYF. CDR3 nucleotides: TGTGCCAGCAGTCTGCGGGGGGGCCCGACAGATACGCAGTATTTT.

In its sample, this clone was seen a few times. This chain uses TRBV19 with TRBJ2-5; tentative D call: TRBD2 (6 bases). V was trimmed by 1 base and J by 5 bases, leaving 17 bases between them. This CDR3 is built from 16 residues. Germline loops: CDR1 LNHDA, CDR2 SQIVND (reference sequence). This CDR3 reads CASSIVAGKGDETQYF. Here the CDR3 DNA reads TGTGCCAGTAGTATAGTGGCGGGAAAGGGTGATGAGACCCAGTACTTC.

The rearrangement joins TRBV3-1 (or the pseudogene TRBV3-2) to TRBJ2-3; 9 bases are a match to TRBD2. Losses at the gene ends were 4 bases for V and 6 bases for J; bases not matched to a gene: 8. From germline, CDR1 is LGHDT and CDR2 YNNKEL (reference sequence). This CDR3 spans 15 amino acids. CDR3 loop: CASSLKRGAGDTQYF. In DNA, the CDR3 is TGTGCCAGCAGCCTAAAGCGGGGGGCAGGTGATACGCAGTATTTT.

This clone was observed once. The rearrangement joins TRBV28 to TRBJ1-4; D perhaps matches TRBD1 (5 bases). Germline CDR1 and CDR2: MDHEN and SYDVKM. Trimming removed 6 bases at V and 3 bases at J, with 14 bases between. This CDR3 has 15 residues. This chain's CDR3 is CASSLEGLANEKLFF. DNA for the CDR3: TGTGCCAGCAGCTTGGAGGGGTTAGCTAATGAAAAACTGTTTTTT.

V is TRBV9 and J is TRBJ2-3; TRBD2 agrees at 9 bases. Germline values: CDR1 SGDLS, CDR2 YYNGEE. The CDR3 loop spans 15 amino acids. Trimming at V came to 4 bases and at J to 2 bases, leaving 5 bases not matched to a gene. The CDR3 sequence: CASSLGLAITDTQYF. Here the CDR3 DNA reads TGTGCCAGCAGCCTCGGACTAGCGATCACAGATACGCAGTATTTT.

The genes are TRBV6-2 or TRBV6-3 and TRBJ2-6, with 7 positions matching TRBD1. The germline gives CDR1 MNHEY, CDR2 SVGEGT. The CDR3 is made up of 18 amino acids. V shed 2 bases and J 0 bases; nucleotides not matched to a gene: 7. The CDR3 nucleotides are TGTGCCAGCAGTTACCCGGGACAGATCAGCTCTGGGGCCAACGTCCTGACTTTC. It encodes CASSYPGQISSGANVLTF.

The chain uses TRBV6-6 and TRBJ2-6, with D maybe TRBD1 (8 bases). Trimming left V 7 bases short and J 1 base short, with 11 bases between. This CDR3 comprises 15 residues. The germline V gene has CDR1 MNHNY and CDR2 SVGAGI (reference sequence). Written as DNA, the CDR3 is TGTGCCAGCAACAGGGGGGGGTCTGGGGCCAACGTCCTGACTTTC. Translating gives CASNRGGSGANVLTF.

This clone has only one observation. The rearrangement joins TRBV10-2 to TRBJ1-2, with D perhaps TRBD1 (5 bases). From germline, CDR1 is WSHSY and CDR2 SAAADI. V was cut by 7 bases and J by 5 bases, with 14 bases left in between. The CDR3 has 13 amino acids. Written as DNA, the CDR3 is TGCGCCAGCAAGGGGTACAGTCTGTATGGCTACACCTTC. Translating gives CASKGYSLYGYTF.

In its sample, this clone was seen many times. The chain couples TRBV4-1 to TRBJ1-5; D not certain. V shed 4 bases and J shed 0 bases, with 10 bases lying between them. The CDR3 length is 15 residues. From germline, CDR1 is MGHRA and CDR2 YSYEKL. The DNA of the CDR3 is TGCGCCAGCAGCCCGGGGTCTAATAGCAATCAGCCCCAGCATTTT. Amino acids: CASSPGSNSNQPQHF.

The chain joins TRBV5-4 to TRBJ2-7, with TRBD2 matching 10 bases. Trimming removed 5 bases from V and 3 bases from J; junction bases left unmatched: 14. The CDR3 is 17 residues long. Germline V gives CDR1 SGHNT, CDR2 YYREEE (reference sequence). The CDR3 bases are TGTGCCAGCAGTATTGGTAGCTGGCTAGCGGGGGACTACGAGCAGTACTTC. As protein: CASSIGSWLAGDYEQYF.